The 10 T cell receptor beta chains in this list originate from one sample, sequenced in a study of T cell responses to AZD1222 COVID-19 vaccine (dated by TCRdb to about 2021). Receptor libraries were prepared by the immunoSEQ multiplex PCR assay. In TCRdb, the immuneACCESS table is reduced to in-frame sequences with V and J assigned. These tables do not hold every clone; where another copy was compared, an unresolved V gene accounts for under half, and the others remain unexplained. The sample table holds tens of thousands of clones, of which roughly nine tenths were seen once. The ten largest clones add up to more than 4.5% of the sample. The sample's time point label is to be understood as: baseline before first vaccination. The sample in question was peripheral blood, obtained on day 0 of AZD1222 vaccination. These receptors all stem from an adult in good health.

V gene TRBV6-5 combines with J gene TRBJ1-2; D possibly corresponds to TRBD1 (5 bases). The germline V and J ends were trimmed by 6 bases and 7 bases, with 21 bases remaining between them. CDR1 is MNHEY, CDR2 SVGAGI, per germline. This CDR3 region has 15 residues. The CDR3 is CASSDWGESSGGYTF. The CDR3 bases are TGTGCCAGCAGCGATTGGGGGGAGAGTTCTGGTGGCTACACCTTC.

The rearrangement uses TRBV5-1 and TRBJ2-7; 8 positions match TRBD2. There are 14 residues in the CDR3. The germline V gene encodes CDR1 SGHRS and CDR2 YFSETQ. Trimming took 4 bases from V and 0 from J; bases not matched to a gene: 3. In DNA form, the CDR3 reads TGCGCCAGCAGCGGCGGGAGGAGCTCCTACGAGCAGTACTTC. Protein: CASSGGRSSYEQYF. Based on the CDR3 plus reference TRBV5-1 and TRBJ2-7, the full variable domain is KAGVTQTPRYLIKTRGQQVTLSCSPISGHRSVSWYQQTPGQGLQFLFEYFSETQRNKGNFPGRFSGRQFSNSRSEMNVSTLELGDSALYLCASSGGRSSYEQYFGPGTRLTVT.

The chain carries TRBV7-9 and TRBJ2-3; 8 bases fit TRBD2. Germline CDR1 and CDR2: SEHNR and FQNEAQ (reference sequence). Trimming at V came to 3 bases and at J to 2 bases, leaving 10 bases not matched to a gene. CDR3 length equals 17 residues. The CDR3 DNA reads TGTGCCAGCAGCTTTCGGACTAGCACGGATAACACAGATACGCAGTATTTT. Its translation: CASSFRTSTDNTDTQYF.

The chain combines TRBV6-2 or TRBV6-3 with TRBJ2-7; 9 nucleotides agree with TRBD1. The V gene's germline CDR1 is MNHEY and CDR2 SVGEGT. There are 17 residues in the CDR3. V lost 2 bases and J lost 2; bases outside the gene matches: 10. In DNA form, the CDR3 reads TGTGCCAGCAGTTACGGTCCGGGGACAGGGTATCCCTACGAGCAGTACTTC. Translation gives CASSYGPGTGYPYEQYF.

The chain is built from TRBV28 and TRBJ2-1; the D gene is possibly TRBD2 (5 bases). The CDR3 extends over 12 amino acids. Germline lookup yields CDR1 MDHEN and CDR2 SYDVKM. V was shortened by 3 bases and J by 8 bases, with 8 bases between the two germline ends. CDR3 sequence: CASSFEGYEQFF. CDR3 DNA sequence: TGTGCCAGCAGTTTTGAGGGATATGAGCAGTTCTTC.

The table lists this clone with a count of one. This CDR3 is CASSPRAWDGSYEQYF. The CDR3 DNA follows: TGTGCCAGCTCACCCCGGGCGTGGGATGGCTCCTACGAGCAGTACTTC. The rearrangement uses TRBV18 and TRBJ2-7; the D is unclear. The CDR3 totals 16 residues. Trimming removed 3 bases at V and 0 bases at J, with 15 bases between. CDR1 and CDR2 from the germline V gene are KGHSH and LQKENI.

This chain uses TRBV19 with TRBJ1-5; weak D call: TRBD1 (5 bases). V lost 3 bases to trimming and J lost 7 bases, with 19 bases between them. The CDR3 length is 16 residues. Germline CDR1 is LNHDA and CDR2 is SQIVND (reference sequence). The CDR3: CASSIYPGRRGQPQHF. In nucleotides, the CDR3 is TGTGCCAGTAGTATTTACCCGGGACGGAGAGGGCAGCCCCAGCATTTT. The whole variable domain, remainder taken from reference TRBV19 and TRBJ1-5, is DGGITQSPKYLFRKEGQNVTLSCEQNLNHDAMYWYRQDPGQGLRLIYYSQIVNDFQKGDIAEGYSVSREKKESFPLTVTSAQKNPTAFYLCASSIYPGRRGQPQHFGDGTRLSIL.

This chain links TRBV19 with TRBJ2-3, with 11 positions matching TRBD2. Trimming removed 8 bases from V and 3 bases from J; junction bases left unmatched: 7. The CDR3 extends over 15 amino acids. The germline V gene encodes CDR1 LNHDA and CDR2 SQIVND (reference sequence). CDR3 in DNA: TGTGCCAGTGGATTTCTAGCGGGAGGAACAGATACGCAGTATTTT. Its protein is CASGFLAGGTDTQYF.

J is TRBJ2-7 and V is TRBV30, with 10 bases aligning to TRBD2. This CDR3 comprises 14 residues. The V and J ends lost 5 bases and 2 bases, in that order; junction bases with no gene match: 6. In germline, CDR1 is GTSNPN, CDR2 SVGIG (reference sequence). The CDR3, as DNA: TGTGCCTGGGACAGCGGGAGGGTAGCCTACGAGCAGTACTTC. Translating it yields CAWDSGRVAYEQYF.

The chain is built from TRBV5-1 and TRBJ1-3; TRBD1 matches at 7 bases. Trimming took 4 bases from V and 0 from J; bases not matched to a gene: 4. The CDR3 contains 15 residues. Germline CDR1 reads SGHRS; CDR2 reads YFSETQ. The CDR3 loop is CASSGGQNSGNTIYF. Here the CDR3 DNA reads TGCGCCAGCAGCGGGGGACAGAACTCTGGAAACACCATATATTTT.